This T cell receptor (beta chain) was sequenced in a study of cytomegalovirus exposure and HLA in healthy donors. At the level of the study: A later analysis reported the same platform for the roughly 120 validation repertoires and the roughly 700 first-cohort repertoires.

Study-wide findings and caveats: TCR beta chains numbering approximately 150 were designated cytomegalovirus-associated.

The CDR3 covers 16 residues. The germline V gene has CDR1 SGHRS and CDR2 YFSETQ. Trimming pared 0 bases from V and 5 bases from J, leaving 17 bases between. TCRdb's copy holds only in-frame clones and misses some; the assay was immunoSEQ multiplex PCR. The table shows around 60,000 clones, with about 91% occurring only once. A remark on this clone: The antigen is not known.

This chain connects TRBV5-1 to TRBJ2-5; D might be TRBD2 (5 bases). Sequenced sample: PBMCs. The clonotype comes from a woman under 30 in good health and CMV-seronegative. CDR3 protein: CASSLAEGSGWETQYF. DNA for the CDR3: TGCGCCAGCAGCTTGGCCGAGGGTTCCGGTTGGGAGACCCAGTACTTC. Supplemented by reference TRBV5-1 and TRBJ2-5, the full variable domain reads KAGVTQTPRYLIKTRGQQVTLSCSPISGHRSVSWYQQTPGQGLQFLFEYFSETQRNKGNFPGRFSGRQFSNSRSEMNVSTLELGDSALYLCASSLAEGSGWETQYFGPGTRLLVL.